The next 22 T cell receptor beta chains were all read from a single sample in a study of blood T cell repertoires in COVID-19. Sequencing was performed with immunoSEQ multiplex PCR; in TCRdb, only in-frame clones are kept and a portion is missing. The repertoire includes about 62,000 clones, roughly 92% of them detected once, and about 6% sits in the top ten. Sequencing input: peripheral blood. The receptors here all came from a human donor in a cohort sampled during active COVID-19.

This chain's CDR3 is CASSPSYREKLFF. The CDR3 nucleotides read TGTGCCAGCAGCCCTAGCTACCGTGAAAAACTGTTTTTT. This chain joins TRBV12-3 or TRBV12-4 and TRBJ1-4; D is undetermined. V was cut by 6 bases and J by 7 bases, with 12 bases left in between. This CDR3 has 13 residues.

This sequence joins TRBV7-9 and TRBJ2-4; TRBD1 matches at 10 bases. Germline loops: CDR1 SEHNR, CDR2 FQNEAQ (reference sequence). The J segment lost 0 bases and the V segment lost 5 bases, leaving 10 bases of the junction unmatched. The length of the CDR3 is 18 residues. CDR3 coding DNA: TGTGCCAGCAGCATCCCGCCGGGACAGGGGCTAGCCAAAAACATTCAGTACTTC. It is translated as CASSIPPGQGLAKNIQYF.

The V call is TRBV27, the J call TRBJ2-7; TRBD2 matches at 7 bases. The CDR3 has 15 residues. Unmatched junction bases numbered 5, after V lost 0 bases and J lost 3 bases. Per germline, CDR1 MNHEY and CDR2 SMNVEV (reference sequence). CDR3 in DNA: TGTGCCAGCAGTTTATCGAGGACTAGAAACTACGAGCAGTACTTC. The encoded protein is CASSLSRTRNYEQYF.

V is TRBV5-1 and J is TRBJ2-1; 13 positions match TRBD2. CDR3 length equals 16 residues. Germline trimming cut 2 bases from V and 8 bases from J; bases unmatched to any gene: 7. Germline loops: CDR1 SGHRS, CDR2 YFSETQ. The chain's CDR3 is CASSLLAGGNNDEQFF. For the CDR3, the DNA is TGCGCCAGCAGCTTACTAGCGGGAGGGAATAACGATGAGCAGTTCTTC.

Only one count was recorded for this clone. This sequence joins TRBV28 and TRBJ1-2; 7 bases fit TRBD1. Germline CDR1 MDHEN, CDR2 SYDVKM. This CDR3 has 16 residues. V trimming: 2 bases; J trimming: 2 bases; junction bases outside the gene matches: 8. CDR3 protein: CASSLGAAGGNYGYTF. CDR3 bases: TGTGCCAGCAGTTTAGGGGCCGCAGGGGGAAACTATGGCTACACCTTC.

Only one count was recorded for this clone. The CDR3 loop reads CASIPGQLNTEAFF. In DNA form, the CDR3 reads TGTGCCAGCATCCCGGGACAGTTGAACACTGAAGCTTTCTTT. This chain connects TRBV6-5 to TRBJ1-1, with 7 bases matching TRBD1. CDR1 is MNHEY, CDR2 SVGAGI, per germline. Trimming removed 7 bases from V and 0 bases from J; junction bases left unmatched: 5. The CDR3 contains 14 residues.

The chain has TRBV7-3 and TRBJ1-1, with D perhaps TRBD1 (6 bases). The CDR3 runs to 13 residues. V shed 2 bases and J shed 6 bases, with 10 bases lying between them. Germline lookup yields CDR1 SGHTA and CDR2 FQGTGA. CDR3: CASSLEQGSEAFF. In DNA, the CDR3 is TGTGCCAGCAGCTTAGAACAGGGATCTGAAGCTTTCTTT.

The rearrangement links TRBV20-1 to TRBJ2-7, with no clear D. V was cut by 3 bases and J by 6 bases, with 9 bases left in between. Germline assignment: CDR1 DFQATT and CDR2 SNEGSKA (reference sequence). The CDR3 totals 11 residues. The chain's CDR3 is CSASFLPEQYF. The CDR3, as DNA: TGCAGTGCTAGCTTTCTCCCCGAGCAGTACTTC.

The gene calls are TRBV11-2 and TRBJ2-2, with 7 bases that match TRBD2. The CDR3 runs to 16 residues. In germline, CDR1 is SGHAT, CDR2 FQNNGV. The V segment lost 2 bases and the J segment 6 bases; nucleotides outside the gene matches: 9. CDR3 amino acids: CASSLMAGETPGELFF. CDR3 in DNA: TGTGCCAGCAGCTTAATGGCGGGAGAGACCCCCGGGGAGCTGTTTTTT.

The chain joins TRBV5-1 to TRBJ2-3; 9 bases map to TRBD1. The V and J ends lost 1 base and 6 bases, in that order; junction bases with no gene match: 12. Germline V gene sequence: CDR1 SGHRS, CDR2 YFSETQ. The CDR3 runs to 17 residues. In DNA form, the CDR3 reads TGCGCCAGCAGCTTGTGGGCTGTGGGACAGGGAACGGATACGCAGTATTTT. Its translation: CASSLWAVGQGTDTQYF.

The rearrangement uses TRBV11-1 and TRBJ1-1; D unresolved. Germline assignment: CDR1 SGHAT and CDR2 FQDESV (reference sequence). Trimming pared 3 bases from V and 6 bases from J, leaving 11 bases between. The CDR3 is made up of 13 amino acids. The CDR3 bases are TGTGCCAGCAGCTTGGCCGAGGCGGCTGAAGCTTTCTTT. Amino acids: CASSLAEAAEAFF. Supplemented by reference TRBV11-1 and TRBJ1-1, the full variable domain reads EAEVAQSPRYKITEKSQAVAFWCDPISGHATLYWYRQILGQGPELLVQFQDESVVDDSQLPKDRFSAERLKGVDSTLKIQPAELGDSAMYLCASSLAEAAEAFFGQGTRLTVV.

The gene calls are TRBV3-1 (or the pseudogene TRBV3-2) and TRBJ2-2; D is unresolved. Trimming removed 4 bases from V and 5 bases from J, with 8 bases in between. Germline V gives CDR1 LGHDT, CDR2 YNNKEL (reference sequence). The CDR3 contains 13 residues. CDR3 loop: CASSPFLTGELFF. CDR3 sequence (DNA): TGTGCCAGCAGCCCCTTTTTGACCGGGGAGCTGTTTTTT.

The CDR3 is CASSRTSGVYEQYF. CDR3 DNA sequence: TGTGCCAGCAGTCGGACTAGCGGGGTCTACGAGCAGTACTTC. This rearrangement joins TRBV7-9 to TRBJ2-7; 12 positions match TRBD2. Germline V gene lookup returns CDR1 SEHNR and CDR2 FQNEAQ (reference sequence). The V and J ends lost 6 bases and 3 bases, in that order; junction bases with no gene match: 3. The CDR3 is 14 amino acids.

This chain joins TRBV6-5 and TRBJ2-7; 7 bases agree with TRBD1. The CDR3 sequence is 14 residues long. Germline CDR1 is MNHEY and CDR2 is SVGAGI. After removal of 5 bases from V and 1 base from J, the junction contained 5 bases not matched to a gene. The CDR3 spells CASSRGGQSYEQYF. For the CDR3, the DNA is TGTGCCAGCAGTCGAGGGGGACAGTCCTACGAGCAGTACTTC.

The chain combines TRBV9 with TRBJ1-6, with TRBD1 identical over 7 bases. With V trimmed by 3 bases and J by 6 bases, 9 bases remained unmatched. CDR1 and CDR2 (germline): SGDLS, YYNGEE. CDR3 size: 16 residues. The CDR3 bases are TGTGCCAGCAGCGCCGAGGGGGGACAGTCTAATTCACCCCTCCACTTT. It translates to CASSAEGGQSNSPLHF. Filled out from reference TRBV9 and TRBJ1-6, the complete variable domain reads DSGVTQTPKHLITATGQRVTLRCSPRSGDLSVYWYQQSLDQGLQFLIQYYNGEERAKGNILERFSAQQFPDLHSELNLSSLELGDSALYFCASSAEGGQSNSPLHFGNGTRLTVT.

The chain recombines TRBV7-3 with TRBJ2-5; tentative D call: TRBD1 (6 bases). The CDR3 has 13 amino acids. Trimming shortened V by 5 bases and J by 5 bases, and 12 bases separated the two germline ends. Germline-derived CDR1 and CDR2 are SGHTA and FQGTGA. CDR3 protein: CASSLGGWETQYF. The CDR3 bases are TGTGCCAGCAGCCTAGGGGGTTGGGAGACCCAGTACTTC.

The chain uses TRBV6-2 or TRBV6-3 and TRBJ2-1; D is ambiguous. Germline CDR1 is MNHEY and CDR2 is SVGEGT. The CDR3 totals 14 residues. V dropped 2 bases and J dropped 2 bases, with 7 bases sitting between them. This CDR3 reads CASSYVPAYNEQFF. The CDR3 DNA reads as TGTGCCAGCAGTTACGTTCCAGCCTACAATGAGCAGTTCTTC.

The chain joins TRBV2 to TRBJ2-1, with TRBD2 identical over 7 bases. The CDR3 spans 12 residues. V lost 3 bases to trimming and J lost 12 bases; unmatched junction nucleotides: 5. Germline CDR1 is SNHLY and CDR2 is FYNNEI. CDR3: CASSDSSGWQFF. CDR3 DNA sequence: TGTGCCAGCAGTGATTCTAGCGGATGGCAGTTCTTC.

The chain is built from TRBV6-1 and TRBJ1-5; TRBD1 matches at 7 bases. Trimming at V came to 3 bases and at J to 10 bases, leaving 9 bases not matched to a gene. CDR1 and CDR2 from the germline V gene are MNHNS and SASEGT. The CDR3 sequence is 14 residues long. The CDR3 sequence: CASSDWDSWDPQHF. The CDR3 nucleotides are TGTGCCAGCAGTGATTGGGACAGTTGGGACCCCCAGCATTTT.

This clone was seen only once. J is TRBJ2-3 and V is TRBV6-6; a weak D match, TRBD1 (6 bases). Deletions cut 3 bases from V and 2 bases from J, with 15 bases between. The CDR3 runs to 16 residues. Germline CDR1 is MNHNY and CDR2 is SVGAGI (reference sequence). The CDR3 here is CASSYPSLGATDTQYF. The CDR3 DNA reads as TGTGCCAGCAGTTATCCTTCTCTGGGGGCCACAGATACGCAGTATTTT.

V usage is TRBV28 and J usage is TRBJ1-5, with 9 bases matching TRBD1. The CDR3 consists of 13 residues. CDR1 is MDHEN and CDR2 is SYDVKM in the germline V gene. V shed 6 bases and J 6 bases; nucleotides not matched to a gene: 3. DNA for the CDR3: TGTGCCAGCAGAGCACAGGGGGCTCAGCCCCAGCATTTT. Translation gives CASRAQGAQPQHF.

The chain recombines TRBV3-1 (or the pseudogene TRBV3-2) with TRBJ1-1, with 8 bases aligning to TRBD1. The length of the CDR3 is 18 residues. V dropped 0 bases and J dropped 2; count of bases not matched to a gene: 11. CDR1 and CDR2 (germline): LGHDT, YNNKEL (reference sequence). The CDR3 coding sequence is TGTGCCAGCAGCCAAGAAACTCCAGGGGGCTCAACTAACACTGAAGCTTTCTTT. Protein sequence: CASSQETPGGSTNTEAFF.